A single sample gave rise to the 7 T cell receptor beta chains below, sequenced in a study of blood T cell repertoires in COVID-19. The data were produced by immunoSEQ multiplex PCR, yet TCRdb's version contains in-frame clones alone and is incomplete. The data hold tens of thousands of clones, with under 80% observed a single time. Sequencing was carried out using peripheral blood. The receptor set was obtained from a woman in her 70s with active or convalescent COVID-19.

The chain employs TRBV29-1 and TRBJ1-1, with 8 bases lining up with TRBD1. Germline values: CDR1 SQVTM, CDR2 ANQGSEA. The CDR3 covers 13 residues. Germline trimming cut 5 bases from V and 3 bases from J; bases unmatched to any gene: 5. The CDR3 DNA is TGCAGCGTTAGACAGGGGCGGGACACTGAAGCTTTCTTT. Its translation: CSVRQGRDTEAFF.

The V gene is TRBV7-2, the J gene TRBJ2-7; D is uncertain. This CDR3 has 13 amino acids. In germline, CDR1 is SGHTA, CDR2 FQGNSA. The V and J ends lost 1 base and 2 bases respectively, with 6 bases between them. CDR3 amino acids: CASSLVSAYEQYF. The DNA of the CDR3 is TGTGCCAGCAGCTTAGTAAGCGCCTACGAGCAGTACTTC.

The chain recombines TRBV6-2 or TRBV6-3 with TRBJ2-1, with TRBD1 matching over 7 bases. Germline V CDR1 and CDR2: MNHEY, SVGEGT. Trimming took 5 bases from V and 5 from J; bases not matched to a gene: 9. The CDR3 extends over 15 amino acids. CDR3 in DNA: TGTGCCAGCAGTATCGACAGGGCCCTAAACAATGAGCAGTTCTTC. Translating it yields CASSIDRALNNEQFF.

In its sample, this clone was seen once. This CDR3 is CASSLAPNNAGKNYGYTF. CDR3 nucleotide sequence: TGTGCCAGCAGCTTAGCGCCTAATAATGCCGGGAAGAACTATGGCTACACCTTC. The V call is TRBV7-8, the J call TRBJ1-2, with no clear D. The CDR3 runs 18 residues. The V and J ends lost 0 bases and 2 bases respectively, with 19 bases between them. Germline V gene sequence: CDR1 SGHVS, CDR2 FQNEAQ.

The chain is built from TRBV19 and TRBJ1-3; 12 bases are shared with TRBD1. Germline CDR1 LNHDA, CDR2 SQIVND (reference sequence). The ends lost 9 bases at V and 4 bases at J; junction bases unmatched: 4. The CDR3 has 14 residues. This chain's CDR3 is CASRDRGLGNTIYF. DNA of the CDR3: TGTGCCAGCCGGGACAGGGGGCTCGGAAACACCATATATTTT.

The chain recombines TRBV5-6 with TRBJ1-2, with 12 bases fitting TRBD1. The V gene end was trimmed by 0 bases and the J gene end by 7 bases; junction bases not matched to a gene: 4. Looked up from germline, CDR1 is SGHDT and CDR2 is YYEEEE. This CDR3 comprises 15 residues. The CDR3 nucleotides read TGTGCCAGCAGCTTGGCGGGACAGGGGGCGCTTGGCTACACCTTC. It codes for CASSLAGQGALGYTF.

This chain links TRBV10-3 with TRBJ2-3, with TRBD2 matching 8 bases. With V trimmed by 11 bases and J by 0 bases, 7 bases remained unmatched. Germline CDR1 and CDR2: ENHRY and SYGVKD. This CDR3 comprises 14 residues. DNA of the CDR3: TGTGCCCTCCGCGGGAGGTCTAGCACAGATACGCAGTATTTT. Translation: CALRGRSSTDTQYF.